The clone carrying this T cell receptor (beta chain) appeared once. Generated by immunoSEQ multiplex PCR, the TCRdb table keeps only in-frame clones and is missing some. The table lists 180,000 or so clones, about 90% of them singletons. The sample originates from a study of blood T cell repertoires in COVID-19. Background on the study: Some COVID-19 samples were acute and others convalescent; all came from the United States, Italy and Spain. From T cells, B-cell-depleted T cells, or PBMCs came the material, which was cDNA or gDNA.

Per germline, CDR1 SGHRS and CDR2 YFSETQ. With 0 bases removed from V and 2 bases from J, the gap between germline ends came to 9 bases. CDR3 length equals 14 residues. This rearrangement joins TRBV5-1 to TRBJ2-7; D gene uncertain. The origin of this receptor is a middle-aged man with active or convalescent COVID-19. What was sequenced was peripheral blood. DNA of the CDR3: TGCGCCAGCAGCTTGGTCCAGTCCACCTACGAGCAGTACTTC. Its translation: CASSLVQSTYEQYF.